This TCR beta chain stems from a study of a mutant IDH1 vaccine in newly diagnosed glioma. Study observations and caveats: With respect to changes in top peripheral T cell clonotypes, pseudoprogression seemed unrelated.

The time point: baseline, week 1 (first vaccination visit). The treatment was: pre-vaccination baseline after standard-of-care therapy. Generated by immunoSEQ multiplex PCR, the TCRdb table keeps only in-frame clones and is missing some. The profile covers fewer than 50,000 clones, with around 78% appearing a single time and less than 9.5% taken by the ten largest. Comments on this clone: What it binds is not known.

There are 13 residues in the CDR3. The germline gives CDR1 ENHRY, CDR2 SYGVKD. Trimming pared 4 bases from V and 5 bases from J, leaving 12 bases between. The source was PBMCs, collected from a glioma patient treated with radiotherapy, temozolomide or both. This TCR came from a middle-aged man with glioma. Some clones in this sample may be carry-over from other donors' samples. The rearrangement uses TRBV10-3 and TRBJ2-7; TRBD1 might be the D (6 bases). The CDR3 is CAISVQGADEQYF. CDR3 nucleotides: TGTGCCATCAGTGTACAGGGAGCAGACGAGCAGTACTTC.